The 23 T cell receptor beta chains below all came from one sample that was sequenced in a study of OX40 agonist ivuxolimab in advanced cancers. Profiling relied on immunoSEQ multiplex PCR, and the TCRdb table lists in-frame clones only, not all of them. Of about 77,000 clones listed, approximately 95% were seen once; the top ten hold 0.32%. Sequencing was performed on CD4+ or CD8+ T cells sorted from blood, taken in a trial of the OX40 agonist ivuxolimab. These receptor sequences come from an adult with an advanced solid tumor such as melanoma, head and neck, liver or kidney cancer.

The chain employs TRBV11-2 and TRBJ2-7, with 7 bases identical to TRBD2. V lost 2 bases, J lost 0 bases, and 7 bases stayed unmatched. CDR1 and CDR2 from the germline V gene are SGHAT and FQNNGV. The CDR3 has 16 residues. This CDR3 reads CASSLNSGTHSYEQYF. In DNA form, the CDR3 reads TGTGCCAGCAGCTTAAACAGCGGGACTCACTCCTACGAGCAGTACTTC.

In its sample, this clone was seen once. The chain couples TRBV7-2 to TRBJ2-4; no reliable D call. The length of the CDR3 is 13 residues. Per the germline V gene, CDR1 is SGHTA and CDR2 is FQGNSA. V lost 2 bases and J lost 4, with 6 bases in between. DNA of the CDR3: TGTGCCAGCAGCTTACTCGGGAAAAACATTCAGTACTTC. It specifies CASSLLGKNIQYF.

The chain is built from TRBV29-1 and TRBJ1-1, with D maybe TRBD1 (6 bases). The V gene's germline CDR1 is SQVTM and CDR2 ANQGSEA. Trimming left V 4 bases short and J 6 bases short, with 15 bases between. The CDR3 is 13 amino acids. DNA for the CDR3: TGCAGCGTTGCGGTACAGGGTAGAGCTGAAGCTTTCTTT. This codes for CSVAVQGRAEAFF.

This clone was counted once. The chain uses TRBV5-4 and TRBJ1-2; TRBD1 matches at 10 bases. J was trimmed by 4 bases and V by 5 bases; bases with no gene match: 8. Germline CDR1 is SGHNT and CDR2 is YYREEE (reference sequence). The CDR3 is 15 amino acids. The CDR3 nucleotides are TGTGCCAGCAGGGGAGGGACAGGGGATTTCTATGGCTACACCTTC. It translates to CASRGGTGDFYGYTF.

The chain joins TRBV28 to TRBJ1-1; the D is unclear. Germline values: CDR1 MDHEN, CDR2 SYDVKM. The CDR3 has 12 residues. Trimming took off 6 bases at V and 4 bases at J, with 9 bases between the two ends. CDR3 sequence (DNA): TGTGCCAGCAGACTTCCCAGCACTGAAGCTTTCTTT. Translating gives CASRLPSTEAFF.

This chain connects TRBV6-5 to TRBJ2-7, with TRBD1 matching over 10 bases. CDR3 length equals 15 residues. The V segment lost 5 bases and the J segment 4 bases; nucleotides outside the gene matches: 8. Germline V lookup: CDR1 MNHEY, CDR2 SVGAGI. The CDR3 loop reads CASSIIRDRGYEQYF. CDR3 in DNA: TGTGCCAGCAGTATAATCCGGGACAGGGGATACGAGCAGTACTTC.

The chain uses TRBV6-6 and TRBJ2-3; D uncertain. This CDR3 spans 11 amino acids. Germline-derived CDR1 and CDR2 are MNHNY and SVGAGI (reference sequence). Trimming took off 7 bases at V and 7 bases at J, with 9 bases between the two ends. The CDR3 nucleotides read TGTGCCAGCACCAGCGCATATACGCAGTATTTT. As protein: CASTSAYTQYF.

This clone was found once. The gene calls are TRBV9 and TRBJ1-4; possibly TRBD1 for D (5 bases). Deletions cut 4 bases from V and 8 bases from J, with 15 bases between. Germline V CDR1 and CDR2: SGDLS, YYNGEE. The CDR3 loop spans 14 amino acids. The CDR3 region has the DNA TGTGCCAGCAGCAGGGGACTTTCTATCGAAAAACTGTTTTTT. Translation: CASSRGLSIEKLFF. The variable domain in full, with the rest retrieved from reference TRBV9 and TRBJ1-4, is DSGVTQTPKHLITATGQRVTLRCSPRSGDLSVYWYQQSLDQGLQFLIQYYNGEERAKGNILERFSAQQFPDLHSELNLSSLELGDSALYFCASSRGLSIEKLFFGSGTQLSVL.

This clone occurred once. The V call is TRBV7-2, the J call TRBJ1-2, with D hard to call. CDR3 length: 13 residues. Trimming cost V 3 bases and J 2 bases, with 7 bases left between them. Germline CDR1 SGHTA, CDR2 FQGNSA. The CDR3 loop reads CASSLSQNYGYTF. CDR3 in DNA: TGTGCCAGCAGCTTGAGTCAGAACTATGGCTACACCTTC.

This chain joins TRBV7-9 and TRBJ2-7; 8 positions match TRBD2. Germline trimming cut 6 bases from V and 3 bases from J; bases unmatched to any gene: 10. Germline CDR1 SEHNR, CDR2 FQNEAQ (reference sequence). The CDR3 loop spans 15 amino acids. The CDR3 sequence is CASSLIGGANYEQYF. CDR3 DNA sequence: TGTGCCAGCAGTCTCATCGGGGGGGCGAACTACGAGCAGTACTTC.

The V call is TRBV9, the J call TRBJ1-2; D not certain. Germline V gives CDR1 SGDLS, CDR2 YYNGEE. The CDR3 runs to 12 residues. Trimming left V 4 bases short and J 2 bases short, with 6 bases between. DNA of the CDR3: TGTGCCAGCAGCCAAGAGAACTATGGCTACACCTTC. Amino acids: CASSQENYGYTF.

In DNA, the CDR3 is TGTGCCAGTAGCAATCCGAGGGGGTTCGGCTACACCTTC. Protein product: CASSNPRGFGYTF. The gene calls are TRBV19 and TRBJ1-2; TRBD1 is a possible D gene (6 bases). The ends were cut back, 6 bases at V and 8 bases at J, with 16 bases in the middle. Looked up from germline, CDR1 is LNHDA and CDR2 is SQIVND (reference sequence). The CDR3 extends over 13 amino acids. Variable domain in full (rest from reference TRBV19 and TRBJ1-2): DGGITQSPKYLFRKEGQNVTLSCEQNLNHDAMYWYRQDPGQGLRLIYYSQIVNDFQKGDIAEGYSVSREKKESFPLTVTSAQKNPTAFYLCASSNPRGFGYTFGSGTRLTVV.

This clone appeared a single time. CDR3 amino acids: CASSPASGAQYF. DNA of the CDR3: TGTGCCAGCAGTCCGGCGTCTGGGGCCCAGTACTTC. This chain connects TRBV6-5 to TRBJ2-5; D uncertain. Trimming left V 5 bases short and J 9 bases short, with 13 bases between. Germline-derived CDR1 and CDR2 are MNHEY and SVGAGI. The CDR3 runs to 12 residues.

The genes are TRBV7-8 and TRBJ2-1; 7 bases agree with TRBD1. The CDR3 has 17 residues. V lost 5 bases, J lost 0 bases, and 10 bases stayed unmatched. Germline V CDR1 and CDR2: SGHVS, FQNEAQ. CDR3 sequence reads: CASSPQGVGSSYNEQFF. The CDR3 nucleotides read TGTGCCAGCAGCCCCCAGGGGGTCGGCAGCTCCTACAATGAGCAGTTCTTC.

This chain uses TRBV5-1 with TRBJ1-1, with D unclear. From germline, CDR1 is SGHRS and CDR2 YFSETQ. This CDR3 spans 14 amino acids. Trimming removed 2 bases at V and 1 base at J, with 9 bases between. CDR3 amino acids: CASSFIPGNTEAFF. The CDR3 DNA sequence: TGCGCCAGCAGCTTTATTCCCGGGAACACTGAAGCTTTCTTT.

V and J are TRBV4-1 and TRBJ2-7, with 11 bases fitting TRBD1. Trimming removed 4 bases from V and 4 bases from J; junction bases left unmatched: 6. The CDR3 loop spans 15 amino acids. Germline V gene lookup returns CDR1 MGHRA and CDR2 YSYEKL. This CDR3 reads CASSPTGTGGYEQYF. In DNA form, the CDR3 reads TGCGCCAGCAGCCCTACCGGGACAGGGGGGTACGAGCAGTACTTC.

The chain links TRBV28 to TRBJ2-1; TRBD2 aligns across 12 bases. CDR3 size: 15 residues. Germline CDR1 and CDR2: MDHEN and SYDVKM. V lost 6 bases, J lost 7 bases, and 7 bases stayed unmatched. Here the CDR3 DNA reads TGTGCCAGCAGATCTAGCGGGAGGGCTAAGAATGAGCAGTTCTTC. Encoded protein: CASRSSGRAKNEQFF. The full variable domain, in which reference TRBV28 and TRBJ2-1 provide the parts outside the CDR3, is DVKVTQSSRYLVKRTGEKVFLECVQDMDHENMFWYRQDPGLGLRLIYFSYDVKMKEKGDIPEGYSVSREKKERFSLILESASTNQTSMYLCASRSSGRAKNEQFFGPGTRLTVL.

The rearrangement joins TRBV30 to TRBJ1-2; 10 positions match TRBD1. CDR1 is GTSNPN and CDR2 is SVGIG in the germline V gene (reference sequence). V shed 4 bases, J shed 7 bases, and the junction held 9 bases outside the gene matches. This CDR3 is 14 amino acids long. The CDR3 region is CAWNRDRGYSGYTF. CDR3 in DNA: TGTGCCTGGAACCGGGACAGGGGTTATAGTGGCTACACCTTC.

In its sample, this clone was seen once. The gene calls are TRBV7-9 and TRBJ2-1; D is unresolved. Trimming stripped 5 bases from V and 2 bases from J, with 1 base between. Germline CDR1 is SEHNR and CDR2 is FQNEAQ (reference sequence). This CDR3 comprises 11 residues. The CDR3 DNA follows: TGTGCCAGCAGCGCCTACAATGAGCAGTTCTTC. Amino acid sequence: CASSAYNEQFF. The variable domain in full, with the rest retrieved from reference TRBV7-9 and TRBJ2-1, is DTGVSQNPRHKITKRGQNVTFRCDPISEHNRLYWYRQTLGQGPEFLTYFQNEAQLEKSRLLSDRFSAERPKGSFSTLEIQRTEQGDSAMYLCASSAYNEQFFGPGTRLTVL.

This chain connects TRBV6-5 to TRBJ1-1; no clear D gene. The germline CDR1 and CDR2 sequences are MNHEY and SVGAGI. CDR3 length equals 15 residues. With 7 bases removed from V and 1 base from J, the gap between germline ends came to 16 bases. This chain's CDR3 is CASIRDKGPNTEAFF. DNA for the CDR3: TGTGCCAGCATCCGGGATAAGGGCCCGAACACTGAAGCTTTCTTT.

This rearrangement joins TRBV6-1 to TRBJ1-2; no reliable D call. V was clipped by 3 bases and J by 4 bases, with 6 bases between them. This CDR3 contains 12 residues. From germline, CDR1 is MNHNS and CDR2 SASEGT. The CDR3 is CASSDSGYGYTF. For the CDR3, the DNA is TGTGCCAGCAGTGACAGCGGCTATGGCTACACCTTC.

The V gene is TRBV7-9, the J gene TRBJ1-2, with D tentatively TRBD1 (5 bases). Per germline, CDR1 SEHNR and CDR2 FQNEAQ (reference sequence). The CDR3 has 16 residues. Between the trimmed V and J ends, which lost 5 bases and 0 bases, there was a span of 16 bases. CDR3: CASSPSPGRSNYGYTF. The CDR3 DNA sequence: TGTGCCAGCAGCCCTAGCCCGGGACGGTCTAACTATGGCTACACCTTC.

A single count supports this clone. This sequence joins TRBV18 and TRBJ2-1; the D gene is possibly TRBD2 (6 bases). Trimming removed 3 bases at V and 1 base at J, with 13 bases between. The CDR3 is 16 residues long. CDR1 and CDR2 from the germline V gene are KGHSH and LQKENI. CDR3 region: CASSPNSGGSYNEQFF. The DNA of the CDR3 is TGTGCCAGCTCACCGAATAGCGGTGGGTCCTACAATGAGCAGTTCTTC.